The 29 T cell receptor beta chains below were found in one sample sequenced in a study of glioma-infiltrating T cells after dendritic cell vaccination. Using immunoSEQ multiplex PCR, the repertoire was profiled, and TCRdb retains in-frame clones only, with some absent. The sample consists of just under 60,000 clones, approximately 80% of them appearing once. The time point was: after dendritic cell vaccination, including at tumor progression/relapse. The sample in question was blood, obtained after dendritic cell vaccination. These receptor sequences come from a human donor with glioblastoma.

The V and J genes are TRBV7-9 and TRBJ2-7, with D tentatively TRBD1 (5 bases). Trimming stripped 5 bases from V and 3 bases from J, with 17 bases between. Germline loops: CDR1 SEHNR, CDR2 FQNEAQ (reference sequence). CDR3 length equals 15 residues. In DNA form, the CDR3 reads TGTGCCAGCAGCGCCCCGAGGCTAGGGGACTACGAGCAGTACTTC. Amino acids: CASSAPRLGDYEQYF.

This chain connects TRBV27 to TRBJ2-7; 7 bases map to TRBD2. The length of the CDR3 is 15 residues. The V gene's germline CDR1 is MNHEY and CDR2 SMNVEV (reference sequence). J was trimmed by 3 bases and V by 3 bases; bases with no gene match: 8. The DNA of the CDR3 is TGTGCCAGCAGTTTGTTGTCTAGCGGAAGCTACGAGCAGTACTTC. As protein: CASSLLSSGSYEQYF.

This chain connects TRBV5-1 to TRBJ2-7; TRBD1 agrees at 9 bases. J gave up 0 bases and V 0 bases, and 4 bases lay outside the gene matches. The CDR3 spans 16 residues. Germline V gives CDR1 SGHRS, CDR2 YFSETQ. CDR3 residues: CASSLVLTGGSYEQYF. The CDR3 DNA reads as TGCGCCAGCAGCTTGGTGTTGACAGGGGGCTCCTACGAGCAGTACTTC.

CDR3 nucleotide sequence: TGTGCCAGCAGCGTCCGCGTGGGGTTCAGCGGGGGGGACACAGATACGCAGTATTTT. Translation: CASSVRVGFSGGDTDTQYF. The chain carries TRBV13 and TRBJ2-3, with 10 bases that match TRBD2. Germline V gene data show CDR1 as PRHDT and CDR2 as FYEKMQ (reference sequence). CDR3 length: 19 residues. With 5 bases clipped from V and 2 bases from J, the junction kept 16 bases outside the gene matches.

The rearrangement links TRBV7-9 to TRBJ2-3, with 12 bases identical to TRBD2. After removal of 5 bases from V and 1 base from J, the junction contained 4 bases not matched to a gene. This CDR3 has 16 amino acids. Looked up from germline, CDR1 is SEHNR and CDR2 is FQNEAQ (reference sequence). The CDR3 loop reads CASSPTSGGGTDTQYF. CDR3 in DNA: TGTGCCAGCAGCCCGACTAGCGGGGGAGGCACAGATACGCAGTATTTT.

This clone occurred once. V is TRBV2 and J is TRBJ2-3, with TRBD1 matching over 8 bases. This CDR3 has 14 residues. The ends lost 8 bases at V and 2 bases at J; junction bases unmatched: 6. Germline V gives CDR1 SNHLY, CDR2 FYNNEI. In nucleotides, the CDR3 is TGTGCCAGCCCGACAGGGGTGAACACAGATACGCAGTATTTT. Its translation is CASPTGVNTDTQYF.

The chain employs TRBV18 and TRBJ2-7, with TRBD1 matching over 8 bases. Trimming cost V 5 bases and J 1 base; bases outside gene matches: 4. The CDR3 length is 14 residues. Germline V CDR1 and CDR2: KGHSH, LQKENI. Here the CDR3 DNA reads TGTGCCAGCTCAAGGGACAGGAGGTCCTACGAGCAGTACTTC. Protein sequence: CASSRDRRSYEQYF. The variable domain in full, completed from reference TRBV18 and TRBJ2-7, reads NAGVMQNPRHLVRRRGQEARLRCSPMKGHSHVYWYRQLPEEGLKFMVYLQKENIIDESGMPKERFSAEFPKEGPSILRIQQVVRGDSAAYFCASSRDRRSYEQYFGPGTRLTVT.

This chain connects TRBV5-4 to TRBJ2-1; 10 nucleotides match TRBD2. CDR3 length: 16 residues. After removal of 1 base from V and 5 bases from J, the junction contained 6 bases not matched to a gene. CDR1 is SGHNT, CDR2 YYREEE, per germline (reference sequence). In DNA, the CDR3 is TGTGCCAGCAGCTTGCTCTTTACTAGCGGGGACAATGAGCAGTTCTTC. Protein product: CASSLLFTSGDNEQFF.

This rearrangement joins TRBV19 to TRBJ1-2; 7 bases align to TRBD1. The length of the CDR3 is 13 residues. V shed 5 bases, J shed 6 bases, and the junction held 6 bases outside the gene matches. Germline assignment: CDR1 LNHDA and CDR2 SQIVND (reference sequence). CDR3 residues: CASSWDSFDGYTF. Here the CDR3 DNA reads TGTGCCAGTAGTTGGGACAGCTTCGATGGCTACACCTTC.

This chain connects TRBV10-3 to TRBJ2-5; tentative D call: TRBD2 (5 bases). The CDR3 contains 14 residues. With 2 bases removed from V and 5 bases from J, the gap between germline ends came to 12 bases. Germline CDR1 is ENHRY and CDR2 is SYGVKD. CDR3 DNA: TGTGCCATCAGTGAGAGCGGCAGGTCGGAGACCCAGTACTTC. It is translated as CAISESGRSETQYF.

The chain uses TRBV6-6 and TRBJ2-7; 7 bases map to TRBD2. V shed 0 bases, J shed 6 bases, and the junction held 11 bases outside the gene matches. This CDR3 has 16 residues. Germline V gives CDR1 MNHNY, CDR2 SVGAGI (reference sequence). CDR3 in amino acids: CASSYSPRPKRGEQYF. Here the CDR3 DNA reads TGTGCCAGCAGTTACTCGCCCCGCCCTAAGCGGGGCGAGCAGTACTTC.

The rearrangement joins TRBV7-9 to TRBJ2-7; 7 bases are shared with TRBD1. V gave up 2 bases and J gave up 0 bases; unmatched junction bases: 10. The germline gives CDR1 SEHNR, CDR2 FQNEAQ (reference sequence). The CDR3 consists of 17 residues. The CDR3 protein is CASSLYLGTESSYEQYF. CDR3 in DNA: TGTGCCAGCAGCTTATACCTAGGGACAGAGAGCTCCTACGAGCAGTACTTC.

CDR3 bases: TGTGCCAGCAGTAAACTAGCGGGCCAGTACTTC. It yields the protein CASSKLAGQYF. The V call is TRBV2, the J call TRBJ2-4; 9 bases line up with TRBD2. J was trimmed by 13 bases and V by 5 bases; bases with no gene match: 3. There are 11 residues in the CDR3. CDR1 SNHLY and CDR2 FYNNEI come from the germline V gene.

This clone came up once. The CDR3: CASSAWDRTYEQYF. DNA for the CDR3: TGTGCCAGCAGTGCGTGGGACAGGACCTACGAGCAGTACTTC. This sequence joins TRBV6-1 and TRBJ2-5; the match to TRBD1 covers 8 bases. Judging by the DNA end, TRBJ2-7 fits better; the J call may be wrong. The CDR3 is made up of 14 amino acids. Per the germline V gene, CDR1 is MNHNS and CDR2 is SASEGT.

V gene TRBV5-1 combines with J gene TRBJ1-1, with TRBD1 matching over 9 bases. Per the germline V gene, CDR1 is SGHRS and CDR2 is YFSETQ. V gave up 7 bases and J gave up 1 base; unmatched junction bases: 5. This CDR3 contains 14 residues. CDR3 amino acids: CASGTGGTNTEAFF. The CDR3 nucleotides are TGCGCCAGCGGTACAGGGGGCACGAACACTGAAGCTTTCTTT.

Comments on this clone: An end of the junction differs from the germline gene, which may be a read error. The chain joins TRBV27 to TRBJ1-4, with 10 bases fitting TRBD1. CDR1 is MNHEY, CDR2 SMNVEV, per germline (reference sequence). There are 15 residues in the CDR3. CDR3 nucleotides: TGTGCCAGCACTTCTCGACAGGGGGCTTTTGAAAAACTGTTTTTC. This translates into CASTSRQGAFEKLFF.

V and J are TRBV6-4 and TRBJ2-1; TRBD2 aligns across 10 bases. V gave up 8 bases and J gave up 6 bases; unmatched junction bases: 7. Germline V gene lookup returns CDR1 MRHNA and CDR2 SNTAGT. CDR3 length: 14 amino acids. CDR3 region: CASGTSGEANEQFF. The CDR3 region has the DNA TGTGCCAGCGGTACTAGCGGGGAGGCCAATGAGCAGTTCTTC.

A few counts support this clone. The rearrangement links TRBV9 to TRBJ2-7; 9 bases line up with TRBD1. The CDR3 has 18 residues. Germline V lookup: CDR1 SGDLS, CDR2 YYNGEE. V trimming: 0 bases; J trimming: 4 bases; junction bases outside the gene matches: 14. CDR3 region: CASSVGPGTGNLVYEQYF. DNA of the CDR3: TGTGCCAGCAGCGTAGGGCCCGGGACAGGGAACTTGGTTTACGAGCAGTACTTC.

The CDR3: CASSPLGTGFAANEKLFF. DNA of the CDR3: TGTGCCAGCAGTCCCCTGGGGACAGGGTTTGCTGCCAATGAAAAACTGTTTTTT. This chain joins TRBV28 and TRBJ1-4; TRBD1 aligns across 9 bases. Per the germline V gene, CDR1 is MDHEN and CDR2 is SYDVKM. The CDR3 spans 18 residues. With 5 bases clipped from V and 5 bases from J, the junction kept 15 bases outside the gene matches.

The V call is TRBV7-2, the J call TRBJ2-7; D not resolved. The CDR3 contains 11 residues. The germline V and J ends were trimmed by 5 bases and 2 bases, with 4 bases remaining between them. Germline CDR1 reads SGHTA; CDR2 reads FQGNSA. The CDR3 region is CASSRAYEQYF. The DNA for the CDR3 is TGTGCCAGCAGCCGCGCCTACGAGCAGTACTTC.

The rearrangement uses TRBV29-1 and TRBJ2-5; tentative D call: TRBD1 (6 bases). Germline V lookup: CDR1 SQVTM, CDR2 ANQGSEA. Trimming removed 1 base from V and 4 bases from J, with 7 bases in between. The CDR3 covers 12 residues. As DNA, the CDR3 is TGCAGCGTTGAAGGCAGGGGAGAGACCCAGTACTTC. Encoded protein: CSVEGRGETQYF.

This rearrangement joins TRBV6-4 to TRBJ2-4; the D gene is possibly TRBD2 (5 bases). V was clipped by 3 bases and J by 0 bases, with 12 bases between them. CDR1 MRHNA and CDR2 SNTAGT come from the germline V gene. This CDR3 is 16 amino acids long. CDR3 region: CASSERVGRAKNIQYF. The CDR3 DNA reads TGTGCCAGCAGTGAGCGGGTCGGAAGAGCCAAAAACATTCAGTACTTC.

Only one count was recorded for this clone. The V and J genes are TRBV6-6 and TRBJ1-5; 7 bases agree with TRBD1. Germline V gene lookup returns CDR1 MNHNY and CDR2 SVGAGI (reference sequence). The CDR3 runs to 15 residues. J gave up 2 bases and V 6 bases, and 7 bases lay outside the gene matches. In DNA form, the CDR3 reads TGTGCCAGCAGACTCACTACAGGGGGCAATCAGCCCCAGCATTTT. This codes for CASRLTTGGNQPQHF.

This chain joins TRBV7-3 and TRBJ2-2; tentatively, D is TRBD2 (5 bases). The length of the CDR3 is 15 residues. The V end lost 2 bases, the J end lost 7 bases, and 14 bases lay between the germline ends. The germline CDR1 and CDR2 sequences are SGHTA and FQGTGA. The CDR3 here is CASSLDTAGGGELFF. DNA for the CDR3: TGTGCCAGCAGCTTAGACACAGCTGGAGGCGGGGAGCTGTTTTTT.

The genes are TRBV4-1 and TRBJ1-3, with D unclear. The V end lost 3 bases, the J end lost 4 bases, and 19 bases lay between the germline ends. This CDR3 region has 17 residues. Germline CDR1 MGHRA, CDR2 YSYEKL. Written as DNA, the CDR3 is TGCGCCAGCAGCCAGGTCAGAACTATTGATGGAGGAAACACCATATATTTT. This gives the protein CASSQVRTIDGGNTIYF.

The CDR3 spells CASSLVTGAQTGSGYTF. The CDR3 DNA is TGTGCCAGCAGCTTAGTTACAGGGGCGCAGACGGGCAGTGGCTACACCTTC. This chain joins TRBV7-2 and TRBJ1-2; TRBD1 matches at 7 bases. The CDR3 has 17 amino acids. The V gene end was trimmed by 1 base and the J gene end by 7 bases; junction bases not matched to a gene: 15. Germline CDR1 and CDR2: SGHTA and FQGNSA.

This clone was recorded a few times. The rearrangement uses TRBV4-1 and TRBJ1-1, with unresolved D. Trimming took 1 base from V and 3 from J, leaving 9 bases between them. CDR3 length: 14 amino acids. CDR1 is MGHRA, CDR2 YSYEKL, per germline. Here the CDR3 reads CASSQVIRDTEAFF. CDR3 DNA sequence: TGCGCCAGCAGCCAAGTAATCCGGGACACTGAAGCTTTCTTT.

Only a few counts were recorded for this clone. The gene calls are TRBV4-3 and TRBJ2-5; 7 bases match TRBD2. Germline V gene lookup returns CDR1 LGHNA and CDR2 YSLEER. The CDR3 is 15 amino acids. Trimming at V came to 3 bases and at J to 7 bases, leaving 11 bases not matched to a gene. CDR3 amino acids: CASSQSPGRVGTQYF. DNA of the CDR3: TGCGCCAGCAGCCAGAGCCCAGGGAGGGTGGGGACCCAGTACTTC.

Written as DNA, the CDR3 is TGCGCCAGCAGCCAAGCCTTTACAACAGAGAACACTGAAGCTTTCTTT. It specifies CASSQAFTTENTEAFF. The chain links TRBV4-1 to TRBJ1-1, with D unclear. Germline V gene sequence: CDR1 MGHRA, CDR2 YSYEKL. The CDR3 totals 16 residues. V was clipped by 1 base and J by 1 base, with 13 bases between them.